This TCR beta chain was sequenced during a study of blood T cell repertoires in COVID-19. Background on the study: From the United States, Italy and Spain came samples of acute and convalescent COVID-19. PBMCs, B-cell-depleted T cells, or T cells were the source of the cDNA or gDNA that made up the material.

Per the original methods: Estimated nucleated cell counts came from reference gene primer amplification. Profiling relied on immunoSEQ multiplex PCR, and the TCRdb table lists in-frame clones only, not all of them. V and J calls and clone size come straight from that table; D and trimming were deduced from the DNA. The repertoire holds about 15,000 clones, with 75% to 90% as singletons. The germline V gene has CDR1 SEHNR and CDR2 FQNEAQ (reference sequence). The CDR3 spans 14 residues. J gave up 4 bases and V 5 bases, and 3 bases lay outside the gene matches. The clonotype originates from a human donor in a cohort sampled during active COVID-19. Sequenced material: peripheral blood. The J gene is TRBJ2-1, the V gene TRBV7-9, with 9 bases that match TRBD1. DNA of the CDR3: TGTGCCAGCAGCCTGACAGGGGGATACAATGAGCAGTTCTTC. It yields the protein CASSLTGGYNEQFF.